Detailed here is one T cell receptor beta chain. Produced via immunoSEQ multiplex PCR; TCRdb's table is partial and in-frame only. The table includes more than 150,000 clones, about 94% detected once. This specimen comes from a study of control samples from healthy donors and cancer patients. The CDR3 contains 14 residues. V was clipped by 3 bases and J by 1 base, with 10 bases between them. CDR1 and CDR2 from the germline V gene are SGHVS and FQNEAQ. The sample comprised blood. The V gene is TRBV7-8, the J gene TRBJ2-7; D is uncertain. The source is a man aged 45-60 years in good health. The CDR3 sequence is CASSLSRGSYEQYF. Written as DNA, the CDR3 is TGTGCCAGCAGCTTGAGCCGCGGATCCTACGAGCAGTACTTC.